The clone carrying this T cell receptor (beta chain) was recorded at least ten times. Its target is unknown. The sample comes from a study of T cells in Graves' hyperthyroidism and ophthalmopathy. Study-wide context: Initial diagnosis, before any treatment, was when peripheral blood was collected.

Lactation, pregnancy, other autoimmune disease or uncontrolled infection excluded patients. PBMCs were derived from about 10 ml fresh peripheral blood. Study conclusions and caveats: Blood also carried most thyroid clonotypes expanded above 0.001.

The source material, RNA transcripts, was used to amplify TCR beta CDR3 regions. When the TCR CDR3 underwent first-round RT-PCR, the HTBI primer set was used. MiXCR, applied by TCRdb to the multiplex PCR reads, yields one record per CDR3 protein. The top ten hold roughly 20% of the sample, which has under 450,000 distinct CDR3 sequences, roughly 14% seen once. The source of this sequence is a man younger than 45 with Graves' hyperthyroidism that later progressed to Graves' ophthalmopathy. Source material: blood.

In nucleotides, the CDR3 is TGTGCCAGCAGTTCACTTAACTATGGCTACACCTTC. It codes for CASSSLNYGYTF. This chain links TRBV28 with TRBJ1-2; D ambiguous. CDR1 is MDHEN and CDR2 is SYDVKM in the germline V gene. This CDR3 has 12 residues. V was shortened by 4 bases and J by 1 base, with 4 bases between the two germline ends.